Ten or more counts support the clone carrying this T cell receptor (beta chain). Its antigen is unidentified. These data come from a study of human T cells and chemical hapten exposure. General observations from the study: It was expanded TCRs that formed significantly more large CDR3 similarity clusters than controls did.

In the original processing: From about 20,000 to 690,000 TCRs were found per sample, with a median of around 100,000. MiXCR, run by TCRdb on the RACE reads, gives a single entry per CDR3 protein. The V and J calls and clone size are TCRdb's, not the authors'. The sample yields roughly 50,000 distinct CDR3 sequences, around 9.4% seen once. The time point denotes: patch test 2, 6 weeks after DPC sensitization. Treatment of the sample: therapeutic diphenylcyclopropenone sensitization with weekly scalp DPC. The CDR3 loop spans 15 amino acids. Trimming took 5 bases from V and 9 from J; bases not matched to a gene: 14. Germline V CDR1 and CDR2: MDHEN, SYDVKM.

This sequence originates from a woman in her forties or fifties with alopecia areata. Some clones in this sample may be carry-over from other donors' samples. The genes are TRBV28 and TRBJ2-7; TRBD2 aligns across 9 bases. Here the sequenced sample was whole blood, taken in connection with sensitization to the hapten diphenylcyclopropenone (DPC). CDR3 in amino acids: CASSASTSGGLRQYF. CDR3 bases: TGTGCCAGCAGTGCCTCGACTAGCGGTGGACTAAGGCAGTACTTC.